This entry is about one T cell receptor beta chain. An end of the junction does not agree with germline; a read error may underlie this. This sample stems from a study of blood T cell repertoires in COVID-19. About the study: From the United States, Italy and Spain came samples of acute and convalescent COVID-19. The analysed material was cDNA or gDNA that came from T cells, B-cell-depleted T cells, or PBMCs.

The CDR3 runs to 15 residues. From germline, CDR1 is MNHEY and CDR2 SVGAGI. Method: immunoSEQ multiplex PCR; TCRdb's copy keeps in-frame clones and lacks some. The data hold 140,000 to 150,000 clones, with roughly 86% observed a single time. The source is an older man with acute or convalescent COVID-19. The specimen was peripheral blood. This sequence joins TRBV6-5 and TRBJ1-2, with 7 bases that match TRBD1. The CDR3 sequence: CASSYFTGDSYGYTF. Here the CDR3 DNA reads TGTGCCAGCAGCTACTTCACTGGGGACAGTTATGGCTACACCTTC.